The entry below gives a single T cell receptor beta chain sequence along with its context. The antigen is not known. The sample comes from a study of cytomegalovirus exposure and HLA in healthy donors. Study in general: One earlier analysis, a look at about 179 million T cells, found some 120 million unique TCR beta sequences.

Study outcomes and limitations: The number of N-insertions in an Asian-associated ancestry cluster was reportedly below the roughly 670-donor mean in a later analysis. A cluster of highly shared sequence variants was likely a sequencing artifact. Despite most TCR sequences being rare, some public TCRs occurred in many donors.

A multiplex PCR was run with 60 Vbeta primers and 13 Jbeta primers. The repertoire was sequenced with immunoSEQ multiplex PCR; TCRdb's copy has only in-frame clones and lacks some. The sample lists more than 100,000 clones; approximately 76% were seen once. The CDR3 is 15 amino acids. Germline lookup yields CDR1 SGDLS and CDR2 YYNGEE. V was pared by 4 bases and J by 7 bases, with 12 bases of the junction left unmatched. V usage is TRBV9 and J usage is TRBJ2-3; 7 positions agree with TRBD2. Sequencing used PBMCs. The TCR was taken from a man aged 55 to 70 in good health and CMV-seropositive. The CDR3 protein is CASSQTGTTTNTQYF. The CDR3 region has the DNA TGTGCCAGCAGCCAAACCGGGACTACCACGAATACGCAGTATTTT. The variable domain in full, completed from reference TRBV9 and TRBJ2-3, reads DSGVTQTPKHLITATGQRVTLRCSPRSGDLSVYWYQQSLDQGLQFLIQYYNGEERAKGNILERFSAQQFPDLHSELNLSSLELGDSALYFCASSQTGTTTNTQYFGPGTRLTVL.